This T cell receptor beta chain is drawn from a study of T-cell memory formation after mild COVID-19. Constant-segment primers and 5'RACE yielded cDNA libraries for TCR alpha and TCR beta, each carrying sample barcodes and UMIs. TCRdb used MiXCR to reprocess the 5' RACE reads, holding one entry per CDR3 protein. Counted here are roughly 130,000 distinct CDR3 sequences, 5% to 6.5% occurring once; the ten biggest clones make up roughly 2.2%. The CDR3 covers 16 residues. The V and J ends lost 7 bases and 0 bases respectively, with 16 bases between them. Findings and caveats of the study: Pre-infection memory carried some responding clones, suggesting that cross-reactive memory joined.

The table lists this clonotype with many counts. Its antigen remains unidentified. The sequenced sample consisted of PBMCs or a T cell subset sorted from them (not recorded which). The genes are TRBV12-3 or TRBV12-4 and TRBJ2-1; D is ambiguous. The TCR originated in an adult woman who had mild COVID-19 (a few samples of this study predate the infection). Cell type and time point are not known. The chain's CDR3 is CASTLDSTGSYNEQFF. CDR3 DNA sequence: TGTGCCAGCACCCTAGACTCCACGGGCTCCTACAATGAGCAGTTCTTC.